This entry lists 23 T cell receptor beta chains sequenced from one sample in a study of cytomegalovirus exposure and HLA in healthy donors. Use of 60 Vbeta and 13 Jbeta primers characterized the PCR. Repertoires were generated with immunoSEQ multiplex PCR, while TCRdb's copy carries only in-frame clones and drops some. The sample lists approximately 170,000 clones, over 60% occurring once. The sequencing sample was made of PBMCs. These receptors all come from a man younger than 45 in good health and CMV-seropositive.

This clone was detected only a few times. This chain joins TRBV25-1 and TRBJ1-2; D gene ambiguous. This CDR3 contains 13 residues. The V gene lost 4 bases and the J gene lost 7 bases, with 13 bases spanning the gap. In germline, CDR1 is MGHDK, CDR2 SYGVNS. The CDR3 DNA sequence: TGTGCCAGCAGTGGAGTCCCAGGTCGTGGCTACACCTTC. Protein: CASSGVPGRGYTF.

The rearrangement joins TRBV7-9 to TRBJ2-3, with TRBD2 matching over 8 bases. Germline trimming cut 3 bases from V and 5 bases from J; bases unmatched to any gene: 4. The CDR3 is 14 residues long. From germline, CDR1 is SEHNR and CDR2 FQNEAQ (reference sequence). The CDR3 here is CASSLTSEVDTQYF. CDR3 in DNA: TGTGCCAGCAGCTTGACTAGCGAAGTAGATACGCAGTATTTT.

This clone was recorded a few times. The J gene is TRBJ2-7, the V gene TRBV27; D call uncertain. CDR1 is MNHEY, CDR2 SMNVEV, per germline (reference sequence). This CDR3 is 14 amino acids long. V was clipped by 6 bases and J by 0 bases, with 12 bases between them. CDR3 protein: CASSPMPGSYEQYF. In DNA form, the CDR3 reads TGTGCCAGCAGCCCAATGCCGGGCTCCTACGAGCAGTACTTC.

The chain joins TRBV7-9 to TRBJ2-3; TRBD2 matches 7 bases. Trimming at V came to 5 bases and at J to 6 bases, leaving 14 bases not matched to a gene. The V gene's germline CDR1 is SEHNR and CDR2 FQNEAQ (reference sequence). The CDR3 totals 16 residues. CDR3 amino acids: CASSVGTTDLSDTQYF. Written as DNA, the CDR3 is TGTGCCAGCAGCGTGGGGACTACAGATCTGTCGGATACGCAGTATTTT.

A single count supports this clone. The V gene is TRBV28, the J gene TRBJ2-7; 16 nucleotides align to TRBD2. The CDR3 is made up of 16 amino acids. Germline assignment: CDR1 MDHEN and CDR2 SYDVKM. With V trimmed by 3 bases and J by 5 bases, 4 bases remained unmatched. This CDR3 reads CASSFMGLAGGNEQYF. CDR3 bases: TGTGCCAGCAGTTTCATGGGACTAGCGGGAGGGAACGAGCAGTACTTC. Looking up the rest from reference TRBV28 and TRBJ2-7 gives the full variable domain: DVKVTQSSRYLVKRTGEKVFLECVQDMDHENMFWYRQDPGLGLRLIYFSYDVKMKEKGDIPEGYSVSREKKERFSLILESASTNQTSMYLCASSFMGLAGGNEQYFGPGTRLTVT.

The chain employs TRBV30 and TRBJ1-3, with TRBD1 matching over 9 bases. J was trimmed by 5 bases and V by 3 bases; bases with no gene match: 8. The germline V gene has CDR1 GTSNPN and CDR2 SVGIG (reference sequence). This CDR3 is built from 15 residues. The CDR3 nucleotides read TGTGCCTGGAGCACTCCTGACAGGGGGAGAAACACCATATATTTT. It codes for CAWSTPDRGRNTIYF.

The V call is TRBV30, the J call TRBJ2-7; no definite D call. Trimming cost V 3 bases and J 0 bases, with 6 bases left between them. The V gene's germline CDR1 is GTSNPN and CDR2 SVGIG (reference sequence). CDR3 length: 12 amino acids. The chain's CDR3 is CAWRQSSYEQYF. The CDR3 DNA reads TGTGCCTGGAGGCAGTCCTCCTACGAGCAGTACTTC.

J is TRBJ1-2 and V is TRBV5-6; perhaps TRBD1 as D (5 bases). The CDR3 runs to 14 residues. V lost 1 base and J 6 bases, leaving 13 bases between the germline ends. Germline V lookup: CDR1 SGHDT, CDR2 YYEEEE. The DNA for the CDR3 is TGTGCCAGCAGCTTGTGGTCCAGGGCCCATGGCTACACCTTC. Translation gives CASSLWSRAHGYTF.

The genes are TRBV5-8 and TRBJ1-1; 9 nucleotides align to TRBD1. Trimming at V came to 2 bases and at J to 1 base, leaving 6 bases not matched to a gene. This CDR3 has 16 amino acids. Germline values: CDR1 SGHTS, CDR2 YDEGEE. The CDR3 sequence: CASSFYLTGGNTEAFF. CDR3 in DNA: TGTGCCAGCAGCTTCTACCTGACAGGGGGGAACACTGAAGCTTTCTTT.

The chain combines TRBV2 with TRBJ2-2; D remains ambiguous. V gave up 3 bases and J gave up 7 bases, with 12 bases separating them. The germline CDR1 and CDR2 sequences are SNHLY and FYNNEI. The CDR3 totals 14 residues. Here the CDR3 reads CASSEGRPGGELFF. The CDR3 DNA reads TGTGCCAGCAGTGAGGGCAGGCCCGGCGGGGAGCTGTTTTTT. Drawing the rest from reference TRBV2 and TRBJ2-2, the complete variable domain is EPEVTQTPSHQVTQMGQEVILRCVPISNHLYFYWYRQILGQKVEFLVSFYNNEISEKSEIFDDQFSVERPDGSNFTLKIRSTKLEDSAMYFCASSEGRPGGELFFGEGSRLTVL.

The chain employs TRBV19 and TRBJ2-1; D is possibly TRBD1 (6 bases). Per germline, CDR1 LNHDA and CDR2 SQIVND (reference sequence). The germline V and J ends were trimmed by 2 bases and 0 bases, with 8 bases remaining between them. The CDR3 runs 15 residues. The CDR3 DNA sequence: TGTGCCAGTAGTATAAAGGACAGCTCCTACAATGAGCAGTTCTTC. Protein sequence: CASSIKDSSYNEQFF.

CDR3 loop: CASSPQLAGNNEQFF. CDR3 DNA sequence: TGTGCCAGCTCACCACAACTAGCGGGGAACAATGAGCAGTTCTTC. This rearrangement joins TRBV18 to TRBJ2-1, with 10 bases identical to TRBD2. This CDR3 has 15 residues. V trimming: 1 base; J trimming: 5 bases; junction bases outside the gene matches: 2. Germline values: CDR1 KGHSH, CDR2 LQKENI.

This clone was picked up a small number of times. CDR3 amino acids: CASSKQGNTGELFF. The DNA of the CDR3 is TGTGCCAGCAGCAAACAGGGGAACACCGGGGAGCTGTTTTTT. The chain joins TRBV7-9 to TRBJ2-2, with D possibly being TRBD1 (6 bases). CDR3 length: 14 residues. The V end was cut by 5 bases, the J end by 1 base, with 8 bases between. Looked up from germline, CDR1 is SEHNR and CDR2 is FQNEAQ (reference sequence). Looking up the rest from reference TRBV7-9 and TRBJ2-2 gives the full variable domain: DTGVSQNPRHKITKRGQNVTFRCDPISEHNRLYWYRQTLGQGPEFLTYFQNEAQLEKSRLLSDRFSAERPKGSFSTLEIQRTEQGDSAMYLCASSKQGNTGELFFGEGSRLTVL.

The chain employs TRBV5-8 and TRBJ2-5, with 9 bases fitting TRBD1. With 4 bases clipped from V and 3 bases from J, the junction kept 7 bases outside the gene matches. CDR1 is SGHTS and CDR2 is YDEGEE in the germline V gene. The CDR3 consists of 15 residues. The CDR3 nucleotides are TGTGCCAGCAGCGTAACAGGGGGCCTTAAAGAGACCCAGTACTTC. This encodes CASSVTGGLKETQYF. The full variable domain, completed using reference TRBV5-8 and TRBJ2-5, is EAGVTQSPTHLIKTRGQQATLRCSPISGHTSVYWYQQALGLGLQFLLWYDEGEERNRGNFPPRFSGRQFPNYSSELNVNALELEDSALYLCASSVTGGLKETQYFGPGTRLLVL.

This rearrangement joins TRBV6-1 to TRBJ2-7; TRBD2 matches at 8 bases. The V and J ends lost 4 bases and 6 bases, in that order; junction bases with no gene match: 14. CDR1 MNHNS and CDR2 SASEGT come from the germline V gene. There are 16 residues in the CDR3. CDR3 nucleotide sequence: TGTGCCAGCAGTGCATACATTAGCGGGACCGGGAGCGAGCAGTACTTC. It translates to CASSAYISGTGSEQYF.

V gene TRBV5-1 combines with J gene TRBJ2-5, with 12 positions matching TRBD2. Germline assignment: CDR1 SGHRS and CDR2 YFSETQ. This CDR3 is built from 15 residues. The ends lost 0 bases at V and 4 bases at J; junction bases unmatched: 1. In DNA, the CDR3 is TGCGCCAGCAGCTTGGGGACTAGCGGGGTAGAGACCCAGTACTTC. Translating gives CASSLGTSGVETQYF.

The rearrangement joins TRBV30 to TRBJ1-5; no definite D call. V dropped 1 base and J dropped 4 bases, with 14 bases sitting between them. Germline V gene sequence: CDR1 GTSNPN, CDR2 SVGIG (reference sequence). The CDR3 has 15 amino acids. This chain's CDR3 is CAWSATLVTNQPQHF. The CDR3 nucleotides read TGTGCCTGGAGTGCCACGTTGGTGACAAATCAGCCCCAGCATTTT.

This clone was seen only a few times. This chain joins TRBV19 and TRBJ1-1; D unresolved. The CDR3 is 13 residues long. CDR1 is LNHDA, CDR2 SQIVND, per germline (reference sequence). V dropped 2 bases and J dropped 5 bases, with 9 bases sitting between them. In DNA, the CDR3 is TGTGCCAGTAGTATACCTTATTCTACTGAAGCTTTCTTT. The encoded protein is CASSIPYSTEAFF.

The chain uses TRBV11-2 and TRBJ2-2, with 9 nucleotides matching TRBD2. V lost 5 bases and J lost 4; bases outside the gene matches: 14. The CDR3 runs 18 residues. Germline CDR1 SGHAT, CDR2 FQNNGV. Written as DNA, the CDR3 is TGTGCCAGCAGCAGACTAGGGCGGGAGGGCCGCGGCACCGGGGAGCTGTTTTTT. This codes for CASSRLGREGRGTGELFF.

The J gene is TRBJ1-2, the V gene TRBV9; the D gene is possibly TRBD1 (6 bases). This CDR3 comprises 15 residues. CDR1 SGDLS and CDR2 YYNGEE come from the germline V gene. V was shortened by 0 bases and J by 1 base, with 10 bases between the two germline ends. The DNA for the CDR3 is TGTGCCAGCAGCGTAGCCGGGACAAATAACTATGGCTACACCTTC. Its protein is CASSVAGTNNYGYTF.

The gene calls are TRBV18 and TRBJ2-5; tentatively, D is TRBD1 (5 bases). Looked up from germline, CDR1 is KGHSH and CDR2 is LQKENI. The CDR3 extends over 12 amino acids. The ends were cut back, 6 bases at V and 5 bases at J, with 10 bases in the middle. CDR3 DNA sequence: TGTGCCAGCTCCCCAAACAGGGAGACCCAGTACTTC. Translated, it gives CASSPNRETQYF.

This clone came up once. The V gene is TRBV15, the J gene TRBJ2-7, with D tentatively TRBD1 (6 bases). In germline, CDR1 is LNHNV, CDR2 YYDKDF (reference sequence). The germline V and J ends were trimmed by 0 bases and 3 bases, with 9 bases remaining between them. The CDR3 covers 14 residues. For the CDR3, the DNA is TGTGCCACCAGCAGAGATGGGGGCCTCTACGAGCAGTACTTC. Translation gives CATSRDGGLYEQYF. The full variable domain, in which reference TRBV15 and TRBJ2-7 provide the parts outside the CDR3, is DAMVIQNPRYQVTQFGKPVTLSCSQTLNHNVMYWYQQKSSQAPKLLFHYYDKDFNNEADTPDNFQSRRPNTSFCFLDIRSPGLGDTAMYLCATSRDGGLYEQYFGPGTRLTVT.

V is TRBV19 and J is TRBJ2-5, with 9 bases lining up with TRBD1. The CDR3 loop spans 14 amino acids. The germline CDR1 and CDR2 sequences are LNHDA and SQIVND (reference sequence). The CDR3 protein is CVLPGDRAGETQYF. CDR3 sequence (DNA): TGTGTCCTTCCCGGGGACAGGGCAGGAGAGACCCAGTACTTC.